The present entry profiles one T cell receptor beta chain with its context. The antigen is undetermined. This entry belongs to a study of response to subunit inactivated influenza vaccine. With V trimmed by 5 bases and J by 5 bases, 5 bases remained unmatched. Germline assignment: CDR1 MDHEN and CDR2 SYDVKM. The CDR3 extends over 15 amino acids. TCRdb reanalysed the RT-PCR reads using MiXCR and keeps one entry per CDR3 protein. The repertoire has more than 200,000 distinct CDR3 sequences, 12% of them found once; the top ten carry 7.8%. Whole-study findings and limits: T cells newly recruited by each seasonal influenza vaccination are few, the authors suggested.

This sequence originates from a man aged 50 or older who received an inactivated influenza vaccine. The specimen was non-naive T cells sorted from PBMCs, collected around two weeks before vaccination. The chain joins TRBV28 to TRBJ2-3; 12 bases line up with TRBD2. CDR3 sequence reads: CASSPTSGGRDTQYF. As DNA, the CDR3 is TGTGCCAGCAGTCCCACTAGCGGGGGGCGAGATACGCAGTATTTT.